Listed here are 2 T cell receptor beta chains from one sample, sequenced in a study of CD8+ T cells in alopecia areata. The sequencing template was cDNA reverse transcribed from extracted RNA. Libraries were prepared by immunoSEQ multiplex PCR; TCRdb keeps only in-frame clonotypes and omits some of them. The sample has over 150,000 clones, roughly 56% seen once; the top ten hold roughly 5.3%. Material: CD8+ T cells sorted from blood. Receptors were obtained from a human donor in good health.

This clone was observed a few times. The genes are TRBV15 and TRBJ1-1; D remains ambiguous. CDR3 size: 12 residues. V was pared by 1 base and J by 5 bases, with 5 bases between. The V gene's germline CDR1 is LNHNV and CDR2 YYDKDF (reference sequence). The CDR3 nucleotides read TGTGCCACCAGCAGAGTAGAAACTGAAGCTTTCTTT. Protein sequence: CATSRVETEAFF.

Comments on this clone: The same CDR3 can be traced to other DNA sequences in this sample. The V gene is TRBV9, the J gene TRBJ1-5; D is ambiguous. V was trimmed by 0 bases and J by 6 bases, leaving 7 bases between them. The CDR3 is made up of 13 amino acids. Germline assignment: CDR1 SGDLS and CDR2 YYNGEE. CDR3: CASSVGGSQPQHF. The CDR3 bases are TGTGCCAGCAGCGTAGGAGGTAGTCAGCCCCAGCATTTT.